This T cell receptor beta chain was obtained from a study of response to subunit inactivated influenza vaccine. Worth noting for this clonotype: Its antigen is unidentified.

Points from the study as a whole: Each seasonal influenza vaccination, the authors suggested, recruits few new T cells.

The germline gives CDR1 LGHNA, CDR2 YNFKEQ. CDR3 size: 15 residues. The germline V and J ends were trimmed by 0 bases and 7 bases, with 16 bases remaining between them. Via MiXCR, TCRdb re-called the RT-PCR reads, giving one row per CDR3 protein. The sample gives roughly 160,000 distinct CDR3 sequences, around 11% of which show up once; around 33% is in the top ten. The genes are TRBV4-2 and TRBJ2-7, with a tentative D call TRBD1 (6 bases). This sequence was found in a man aged 50 to 75 who received an inactivated influenza vaccine. The sequenced sample was CD8+ T cells sorted from PBMCs, obtained approximately 25 months after vaccination. The DNA for the CDR3 is TGTGCCAGCAGCCAAGAATGGGACACTGCTCGGGAGCAGTACTTC. Translating gives CASSQEWDTAREQYF.